The 6 T cell receptor beta chains below come from one sample, sequenced in a study of T cell changes during pregnancy in multiple sclerosis. The method was immunoSEQ multiplex PCR; TCRdb's version includes in-frame clones alone and lacks a portion of them. Of about 76,000 clones in the sample, approximately 92% were seen once. The source was peripheral blood, collected after pregnancy. Source of these receptors: a female donor in good health, enrolled as a control in a pregnancy study.

The chain couples TRBV11-2 to TRBJ1-6; 9 positions match TRBD1. CDR3 length equals 16 residues. J gave up 4 bases and V 4 bases, and 5 bases lay outside the gene matches. CDR1 SGHAT and CDR2 FQNNGV come from the germline V gene. CDR3 sequence (DNA): TGTGCCAGCAGCTCGACAGGGGGTCGGTATAATTCACCCCTCCACTTT. Encoded protein: CASSSTGGRYNSPLHF.

This rearrangement joins TRBV18 to TRBJ1-2; no clear D. Germline assignment: CDR1 KGHSH and CDR2 LQKENI. This CDR3 comprises 11 residues. V was cut by 2 bases and J by 5 bases, with 3 bases left in between. The CDR3 sequence: CASSPTYGYTF. The CDR3 DNA reads as TGTGCCAGCTCACCAACTTATGGCTACACCTTC. Variable domain in full (rest from reference TRBV18 and TRBJ1-2): NAGVMQNPRHLVRRRGQEARLRCSPMKGHSHVYWYRQLPEEGLKFMVYLQKENIIDESGMPKERFSAEFPKEGPSILRIQQVVRGDSAAYFCASSPTYGYTFGSGTRLTVV.

The chain links TRBV5-6 to TRBJ1-5; D is perhaps TRBD1 (5 bases). Germline V lookup: CDR1 SGHDT, CDR2 YYEEEE. The CDR3 totals 14 residues. V gave up 3 bases and J gave up 7 bases, with 14 bases separating them. Here the CDR3 DNA reads TGTGCCAGCAGCTGGGGGGTAACGGGACAGCCCCAGCATTTT. Protein product: CASSWGVTGQPQHF.

This clone came up once. The chain recombines TRBV2 with TRBJ2-5, with 12 bases matching TRBD2. Trimming removed 8 bases from V and 5 bases from J; junction bases left unmatched: 15. This CDR3 has 17 amino acids. Germline CDR1 reads SNHLY; CDR2 reads FYNNEI. The CDR3 protein is CASSTGLAGGPGETQYF. In nucleotides, the CDR3 is TGTGCCAGCTCAACGGGCCTAGCGGGGGGGCCGGGGGAGACCCAGTACTTC.

The chain links TRBV19 to TRBJ2-1; 7 bases line up with TRBD2. CDR1 and CDR2 (germline): LNHDA, SQIVND (reference sequence). This CDR3 spans 18 amino acids. V shed 7 bases and J 2 bases; nucleotides not matched to a gene: 17. CDR3 sequence (DNA): TGTGCCAGTACCCTCACCTTCGCTCAGCGGGGAACCTACAATGAGCAGTTCTTC. Translation: CASTLTFAQRGTYNEQFF.

About this clone: Relative to the germline gene, one junction end is altered; a read error may explain this. The chain joins TRBV7-7 to TRBJ2-2, with 9 bases that match TRBD1. The CDR3 is 15 residues long. CDR1 is SSHAT and CDR2 is FNYEAQ in the germline V gene (reference sequence). The CDR3 DNA sequence: TGTGCTAGCAGCACCTCCGGGACAGGGCCCGGGGAGCTGTTTTTT. This translates into CASSTSGTGPGELFF.